A single sample gave rise to the 11 T cell receptor beta chains below, sequenced in a study of blood T cell repertoires in COVID-19. Sequencing used immunoSEQ multiplex PCR; TCRdb keeps in-frame clones, though not all of them. The table records about 19,000 clones, roughly 90% of them present only once. Sequenced input: peripheral blood. The source is a human donor in a cohort sampled during active COVID-19.

This chain joins TRBV12-3 or TRBV12-4 and TRBJ1-5; D gene unclear. The CDR3 is made up of 13 amino acids. The V gene lost 7 bases and the J gene lost 6 bases, with 13 bases spanning the gap. DNA for the CDR3: TGTGCCAGCACCCAAAGCGGGATTCAGCCCCAGCATTTT. Residues: CASTQSGIQPQHF.

The rearrangement joins TRBV4-1 to TRBJ2-7; 11 bases map to TRBD2. The CDR3 extends over 18 amino acids. Germline lookup yields CDR1 MGHRA and CDR2 YSYEKL. V was clipped by 4 bases and J by 0 bases; unmatched bases: 11. Here the CDR3 DNA reads TGCGCCAGCAGCCGTGGAGGCCTAGCGGGGGGCTCCTCCTACGAGCAGTACTTC. It specifies CASSRGGLAGGSSYEQYF.

V and J are TRBV27 and TRBJ1-5; TRBD1 is a possible D gene (6 bases). Trimming stripped 4 bases from V and 1 base from J, with 8 bases between. This CDR3 is built from 14 residues. CDR1 MNHEY and CDR2 SMNVEV come from the germline V gene (reference sequence). The CDR3 DNA is TGTGCCAGCAGTTACAGGGAGAGCAATCAGCCCCAGCATTTT. This encodes CASSYRESNQPQHF.

CDR3 nucleotides: TGTGCCAGCAGCTTAGATCTTCTGGACAGGGGCCACTACACAGATACGCAGTATTTT. Translated, it gives CASSLDLLDRGHYTDTQYF. The chain recombines TRBV11-2 with TRBJ2-3; TRBD1 agrees at 9 bases. CDR3 length: 19 residues. Germline V gene data show CDR1 as SGHAT and CDR2 as FQNNGV. V lost 0 bases to trimming and J lost 2 bases; unmatched junction nucleotides: 12.

This clone was detected once. Here the CDR3 reads CSLLAGGYNEQFF. CDR3 nucleotides: TGCAGCCTGCTAGCGGGGGGGTACAATGAGCAGTTCTTC. V gene TRBV29-1 combines with J gene TRBJ2-1, with TRBD2 identical over 12 bases. Germline loops: CDR1 SQVTM, CDR2 ANQGSEA. V gave up 8 bases and J gave up 4 bases; unmatched junction bases: 3. The CDR3 has 13 amino acids.

This clone is deemed medium-sized. The chain joins TRBV9 to TRBJ2-7, with 12 bases that match TRBD1. Germline CDR1 and CDR2: SGDLS and YYNGEE. Losses at the gene ends were 4 bases for V and 7 bases for J; bases not matched to a gene: 12. The CDR3 sequence is 16 residues long. CDR3 sequence: CASSTPGTGGVGEQYF. CDR3 nucleotide sequence: TGTGCCAGCAGCACCCCCGGGACAGGGGGCGTGGGGGAGCAGTACTTC.

The V gene is TRBV3-1 (or the pseudogene TRBV3-2), the J gene TRBJ2-7, with 7 bases that match TRBD1. The trim removed 0 bases at V and 2 bases at J, leaving 1 base unmatched. Germline V CDR1 and CDR2: LGHDT, YNNKEL (reference sequence). This CDR3 has 14 residues. CDR3 in DNA: TGTGCCAGCAGCCAAGAGGGACAGCCCTACGAGCAGTACTTC. This encodes CASSQEGQPYEQYF.

V and J are TRBV30 and TRBJ1-1; perhaps TRBD1 as D (6 bases). This CDR3 has 14 residues. The germline gives CDR1 GTSNPN, CDR2 SVGIG (reference sequence). Deletions cut 1 base from V and 1 base from J, with 10 bases between. The CDR3 DNA sequence: TGTGCCTGGAGTGAAGGGACATCGAACACTGAAGCTTTCTTT. Protein: CAWSEGTSNTEAFF. The full variable domain, with the rest looked up from reference TRBV30 and TRBJ1-1, is SQTIHQWPATLVQPVGSPLSLECTVEGTSNPNLYWYRQAAGRGLQLLFYSVGIGQISSEVPQNLSASRPQDRQFILSSKKLLLSDSGFYLCAWSEGTSNTEAFFGQGTRLTVV.

The chain uses TRBV10-3 and TRBJ2-3, with 9 nucleotides matching TRBD2. CDR3 length equals 16 residues. CDR1 and CDR2 (germline): ENHRY, SYGVKD. V was pared by 10 bases and J by 4 bases, with 15 bases of the junction left unmatched. For the CDR3, the DNA is TGTGCCACCACGTTAATAGCGGGGGAAGGGGCAGATACGCAGTATTTT. Amino acid sequence: CATTLIAGEGADTQYF.

The gene calls are TRBV20-1 and TRBJ2-1; no clear D. There are 12 residues in the CDR3. Germline CDR1 and CDR2: DFQATT and SNEGSKA (reference sequence). V dropped 3 bases and J dropped 5 bases, with 8 bases sitting between them. Written as DNA, the CDR3 is TGCAGTGCTAGTCAGGAAGACAATGAGCAGTTCTTC. It yields the protein CSASQEDNEQFF.

The chain recombines TRBV6-4 with TRBJ2-5, with TRBD2 matching over 9 bases. The CDR3 sequence is 15 residues long. With V trimmed by 6 bases and J by 2 bases, 7 bases remained unmatched. Germline V gives CDR1 MRHNA, CDR2 SNTAGT. CDR3 DNA sequence: TGTGCCAGCAGCCCGGGAGCGGGGGGTCAAGAGACCCAGTACTTC. It encodes CASSPGAGGQETQYF.